What follows describes a single T cell receptor beta chain. Its matching antigen is unknown. This sample is drawn from a study of shared clonotypes between healthy human individuals. TCRdb's table, derived via immunoSEQ multiplex PCR, lists solely in-frame clones and lacks some. The sample has about 530,000 clones; 95% to 97% are singletons. Study observations and caveats: Compared with memory subsets, naive subsets generally had larger estimated richness. A handful of donors showed sharing of about 4.7% of naive CD4 clonotypes.

Germline-derived CDR1 and CDR2 are DFQATT and SNEGSKA (reference sequence). The CDR3 runs 11 residues. The V end was cut by 5 bases, the J end by 5 bases, with 8 bases between. Sample: naive CD4+ T cells sorted from blood. Specified subset: CD45RA+ positively selected. The V call is TRBV20-1, the J call TRBJ2-3, with no clear D. The TCR comes from a woman between 25 and 40 years old in good health. The CDR3 nucleotides are TGCAGTGCTCCCCCCGAAGATACGCAGTATTTT. Translated: CSAPPEDTQYF.